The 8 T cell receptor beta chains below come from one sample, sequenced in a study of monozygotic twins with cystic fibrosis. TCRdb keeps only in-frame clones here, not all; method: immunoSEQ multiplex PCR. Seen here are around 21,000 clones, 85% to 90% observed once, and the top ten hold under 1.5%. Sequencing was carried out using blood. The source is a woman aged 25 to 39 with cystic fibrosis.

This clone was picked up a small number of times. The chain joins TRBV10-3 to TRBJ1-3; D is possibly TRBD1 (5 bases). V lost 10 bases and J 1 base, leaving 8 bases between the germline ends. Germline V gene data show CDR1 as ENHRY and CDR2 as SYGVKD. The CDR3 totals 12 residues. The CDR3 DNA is TGTGCCACCGCAGGGTCTGGAAACACCATATATTTT. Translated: CATAGSGNTIYF.

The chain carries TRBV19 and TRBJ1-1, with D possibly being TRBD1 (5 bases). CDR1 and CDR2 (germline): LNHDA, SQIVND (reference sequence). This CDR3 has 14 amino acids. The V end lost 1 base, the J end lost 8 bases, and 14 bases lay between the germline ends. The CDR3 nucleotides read TGTGCCAGTAGTATAGCACCAGGGCTCGGAGAAGCTTTCTTT. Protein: CASSIAPGLGEAFF.

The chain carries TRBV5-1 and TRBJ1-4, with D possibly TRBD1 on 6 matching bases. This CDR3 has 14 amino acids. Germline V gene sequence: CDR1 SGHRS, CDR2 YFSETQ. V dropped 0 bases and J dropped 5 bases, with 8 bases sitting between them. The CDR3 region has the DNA TGCGCCAGCAGCTTGGGACAGGTCAATGAAAAACTGTTTTTT. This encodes CASSLGQVNEKLFF.

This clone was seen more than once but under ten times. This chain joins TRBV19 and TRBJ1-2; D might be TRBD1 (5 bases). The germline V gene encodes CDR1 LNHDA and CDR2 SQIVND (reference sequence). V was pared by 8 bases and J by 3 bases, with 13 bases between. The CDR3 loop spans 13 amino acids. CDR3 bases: TGTGCCAGTTTCAGGTTGGGGGACTATGGCTACACCTTC. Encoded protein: CASFRLGDYGYTF.

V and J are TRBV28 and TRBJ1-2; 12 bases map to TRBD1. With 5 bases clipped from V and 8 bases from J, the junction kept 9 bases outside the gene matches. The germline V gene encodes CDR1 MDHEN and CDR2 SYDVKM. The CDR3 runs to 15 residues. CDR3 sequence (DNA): TGTGCCAGCAGTACACCGGGACAGGGGGCGAAAGGCTACACCTTC. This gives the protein CASSTPGQGAKGYTF.

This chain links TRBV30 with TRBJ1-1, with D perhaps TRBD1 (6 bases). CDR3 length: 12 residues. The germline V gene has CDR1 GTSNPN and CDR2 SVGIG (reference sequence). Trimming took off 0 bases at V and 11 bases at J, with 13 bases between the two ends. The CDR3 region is CAWSVGTLSAFF. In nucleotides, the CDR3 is TGTGCCTGGAGTGTTGGGACACTTTCGGCTTTCTTT.

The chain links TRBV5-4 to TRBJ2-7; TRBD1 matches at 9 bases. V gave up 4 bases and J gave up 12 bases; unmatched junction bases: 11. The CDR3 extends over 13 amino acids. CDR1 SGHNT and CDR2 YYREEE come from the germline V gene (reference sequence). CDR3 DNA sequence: TGTGCCAGCAGCCTAGACGGGGGGACAGGGATGTACTTC. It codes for CASSLDGGTGMYF.

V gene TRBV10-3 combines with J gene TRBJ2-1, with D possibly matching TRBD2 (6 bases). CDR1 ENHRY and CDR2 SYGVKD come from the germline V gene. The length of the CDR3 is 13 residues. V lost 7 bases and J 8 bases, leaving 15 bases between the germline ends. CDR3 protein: CAIKEGLGHEQFF. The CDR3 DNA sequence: TGTGCCATCAAGGAGGGACTCGGACATGAGCAGTTCTTC.